This T cell receptor beta chain originates from a study of patients with pleural tuberculosis. TCRdb independently ran MiXCR on the reads; one entry per CDR3 protein. Here the sample spans tens of thousands of distinct CDR3 sequences, approximately 7.9% being singletons. This clonotype has a count of ten or more. The V and J ends lost 5 bases and 10 bases, in that order; junction bases with no gene match: 6. The CDR3 consists of 12 residues. Germline CDR1 reads SGHAT; CDR2 reads FQDESV (reference sequence). The receptor's source is a human donor with pleural tuberculosis. The chain employs TRBV11-1 and TRBJ1-1; 8 positions agree with TRBD1. The CDR3: CASSEDRVSAFF. DNA for the CDR3: TGTGCCAGCAGCGAGGACAGGGTATCAGCTTTCTTT.